This TCR beta chain came from a study of blood T cell repertoires in COVID-19. Across the study: Donors in the United States, Italy and Spain gave samples during acute or convalescent COVID-19. PBMCs, B-cell-depleted T cells, or T cells provided the cDNA or gDNA that made up the material.

In the original workflow: Reference gene primer amplification gave estimated nucleated cell counts. Profiling relied on immunoSEQ multiplex PCR, and the TCRdb table lists in-frame clones only, not all of them. The DNA gave D and trimming, while V, J and clone size come from that table. This table has 60,000 or so clones, around 87% appearing once. The TCR was taken from a man in his 60s with acute or convalescent COVID-19. Sequenced: peripheral blood.

The CDR3 DNA reads as TGTGCTAGTGGTCTAGGACAGGGGCGACACAATGAGCAGTTCTTC. It specifies CASGLGQGRHNEQFF. This rearrangement joins TRBV12-5 to TRBJ2-1; 9 nucleotides align to TRBD1. V was pared by 5 bases and J by 5 bases, with 7 bases of the junction left unmatched. The CDR3 spans 15 residues. Germline V gene lookup returns CDR1 LGHNT and CDR2 FRNRAP. The whole variable domain, remainder taken from reference TRBV12-5 and TRBJ2-1, is DARVTQTPRHKVTEMGQEVTMRCQPILGHNTVFWYRQTMMQGLELLAYFRNRAPLDDSGMPKDRFSAEMPDATLATLKIQPSEPRDSAVYFCASGLGQGRHNEQFFGPGTRLTVL.